The 22 T cell receptor beta chains below come from one sample, sequenced in a study of T cells in Graves' hyperthyroidism and ophthalmopathy. RNA transcripts provided the source from which TCR beta CDR3 regions were amplified. HTBI primers were the set used in a first-round RT-PCR of the TCR CDR3. TCRdb re-called the multiplex PCR reads with MiXCR, one entry per CDR3 protein. Of a few hundred thousand distinct CDR3 sequences in the sample, 15% to 19% are singletons; the top ten hold around 7.8%. Specimen: blood. These receptor sequences come from a woman between 25 and 40 years old with Graves' hyperthyroidism.

This clonotype was detected many times. The chain employs TRBV5-6 and TRBJ2-7, with 12 bases aligning to TRBD2. The J segment lost 3 bases and the V segment lost 4 bases, leaving 5 bases of the junction unmatched. The germline CDR1 and CDR2 sequences are SGHDT and YYEEEE. This CDR3 comprises 15 residues. Written as DNA, the CDR3 is TGTGCCAGCAGCAACCTAGCGGGAGGGCTCTACGAGCAGTACTTC. Amino acid sequence: CASSNLAGGLYEQYF.

The J gene is TRBJ1-3, the V gene TRBV9; tentatively, D is TRBD1 (5 bases). The germline V gene encodes CDR1 SGDLS and CDR2 YYNGEE. V dropped 3 bases and J dropped 0 bases, with 10 bases sitting between them. There are 15 residues in the CDR3. CDR3 sequence: CASSEGHHSGNTIYF. In DNA form, the CDR3 reads TGTGCCAGCAGCGAAGGACACCACTCTGGAAACACCATATATTTT.

The CDR3 DNA sequence: TGTGCCAGTAAACGGACGGACGTGGATCATGAGCAGTTCTTC. Protein sequence: CASKRTDVDHEQFF. The chain recombines TRBV19 with TRBJ2-1; D is unresolved. The CDR3 spans 14 residues. V was cut by 7 bases and J by 8 bases, with 18 bases left in between. Germline lookup yields CDR1 LNHDA and CDR2 SQIVND (reference sequence).

V is TRBV19 and J is TRBJ1-5; D not certain. CDR1 is LNHDA and CDR2 is SQIVND in the germline V gene (reference sequence). The CDR3 loop spans 15 amino acids. V shed 5 bases and J shed 6 bases, with 17 bases lying between them. The CDR3 DNA sequence: TGTGCCAGTAGTGTGTGGGCTTCAACGGGTCAGCCCCAGCATTTT. Amino acids: CASSVWASTGQPQHF. Variable domain in full (rest from reference TRBV19 and TRBJ1-5): DGGITQSPKYLFRKEGQNVTLSCEQNLNHDAMYWYRQDPGQGLRLIYYSQIVNDFQKGDIAEGYSVSREKKESFPLTVTSAQKNPTAFYLCASSVWASTGQPQHFGDGTRLSIL.

This clonotype appeared many times. This chain uses TRBV5-1 with TRBJ2-3; 7 bases are a match to TRBD2. This CDR3 is built from 14 residues. Per germline, CDR1 SGHRS and CDR2 YFSETQ. J lost 4 bases, V lost 1 base, and 3 bases had no gene match. The CDR3 region is CASSLRLAADTQYF. For the CDR3, the DNA is TGCGCCAGCAGCTTGCGGCTAGCGGCAGATACGCAGTATTTT.

DNA of the CDR3: TGTGCCAGCAGACCCCCGGGCCTTGATAATTCACCCCTCCACTTT. Residues: CASRPPGLDNSPLHF. The chain recombines TRBV7-9 with TRBJ1-6; D ambiguous. CDR3 size: 15 residues. Germline values: CDR1 SEHNR, CDR2 FQNEAQ (reference sequence). Trimming stripped 6 bases from V and 5 bases from J, with 14 bases between.

Ten or more counts support this clonotype. CDR3 amino acids: CSARHTDRAEAFF. CDR3 bases: TGCAGTGCTAGACATACCGACAGGGCTGAAGCTTTCTTT. The rearrangement uses TRBV20-1 and TRBJ1-1, with TRBD1 matching over 7 bases. Germline CDR1 DFQATT, CDR2 SNEGSKA (reference sequence). The CDR3 has 13 amino acids. V lost 2 bases, J lost 6 bases, and 6 bases stayed unmatched.

This clonotype was found a few times. A much larger clone differs from this one at a single base, so this may be a read error. The chain has TRBV11-2 and TRBJ2-1; 8 bases agree with TRBD1. The length of the CDR3 is 16 residues. V was pared by 0 bases and J by 5 bases, with 6 bases of the junction left unmatched. Germline CDR1 reads SGHAT; CDR2 reads FQNNGV. Here the CDR3 DNA reads TGTGCCAGCAGCTTAGAGTCAGGGGGCTTGGACAATGAGCAGTTCTTC. Translation: CASSLESGGLDNEQFF.

This clonotype was picked up many times. The chain joins TRBV5-1 to TRBJ2-3; 7 bases map to TRBD2. The CDR3 extends over 16 amino acids. CDR1 and CDR2 from the germline V gene are SGHRS and YFSETQ. Germline trimming cut 5 bases from V and 3 bases from J; bases unmatched to any gene: 12. For the CDR3, the DNA is TGCGCCAGCAGTCCTACTAGCGTAGGCTTGACAGATACGCAGTATTTT. As protein: CASSPTSVGLTDTQYF.

This clonotype has at least ten counts. The chain has TRBV18 and TRBJ2-3; 9 bases are a match to TRBD1. Germline CDR1 reads KGHSH; CDR2 reads LQKENI. Losses at the gene ends were 1 base for V and 9 bases for J; bases not matched to a gene: 11. The CDR3 covers 16 residues. The CDR3 nucleotides are TGTGCCAGCTCACCACAGGAGACAGGGGGTTCAGGCACGCAGTATTTT. Encoded protein: CASSPQETGGSGTQYF.

This clonotype was found once. This clone may be a read error of a much larger clone one base away. The chain has TRBV12-3 or TRBV12-4 and TRBJ2-1, with a possible D match to TRBD2 (5 bases). The V end lost 8 bases, the J end lost 7 bases, and 21 bases lay between the germline ends. The CDR3 consists of 15 residues. The CDR3 coding sequence is TGTGCCAGCGGAGGTCAGGTCGGGAATGGTAATGAGCAGTTCTTC. It yields the protein CASGGQVGNGNEQFF.

The table lists this clonotype with many counts. This rearrangement joins TRBV15 to TRBJ2-5; D not resolved. The CDR3 consists of 14 residues. Germline V CDR1 and CDR2: LNHNV, YYDKDF (reference sequence). V shed 0 bases and J shed 5 bases, with 10 bases lying between them. The CDR3 nucleotides read TGTGCCACCAGCAGAGATCGGAACAGTGAGACCCAGTACTTC. Protein: CATSRDRNSETQYF. The variable domain in full, completed from reference TRBV15 and TRBJ2-5, reads DAMVIQNPRYQVTQFGKPVTLSCSQTLNHNVMYWYQQKSSQAPKLLFHYYDKDFNNEADTPDNFQSRRPNTSFCFLDIRSPGLGDTAMYLCATSRDRNSETQYFGPGTRLLVL.

This clonotype was recorded many times. The V gene is TRBV11-2, the J gene TRBJ1-1, with TRBD1 matching over 9 bases. This CDR3 has 13 amino acids. From germline, CDR1 is SGHAT and CDR2 FQNNGV. The junction had 4 bases not matched to a gene; V was cut back by 6 bases and J by 5 bases. The CDR3 nucleotides are TGTGCCAGCAGTCGGGACAGGGAAACTGAAGCTTTCTTT. Amino acid sequence: CASSRDRETEAFF. Variable domain in full (rest from reference TRBV11-2 and TRBJ1-1): EAGVAQSPRYKIIEKRQSVAFWCNPISGHATLYWYQQILGQGPKLLIQFQNNGVVDDSQLPKDRFSAERLKGVDSTLKIQPAKLEDSAVYLCASSRDRETEAFFGQGTRLTVV.

Details on this clonotype: One base away lies a much larger clone, so this may be a sequencing read error. This sequence joins TRBV5-1 and TRBJ2-1; D gene unclear. The germline V gene encodes CDR1 SGHRS and CDR2 YFSETQ. The CDR3 contains 15 residues. The CDR3 nucleotides are TGCGCCAGCAGCTTGAGTGTAGGGCTCCCCAATGAGCAGCTCTTC. It translates to CASSLSVGLPNEQLF.

J is TRBJ1-6 and V is TRBV6-2 or TRBV6-3; no definite D call. Trimming cost V 2 bases and J 0 bases, with 11 bases left between them. This CDR3 is 17 amino acids long. Germline V gene data show CDR1 as MNHEY and CDR2 as SVGEGT. In DNA form, the CDR3 reads TGTGCCAGCAGTTACGCGGAACCTAGCTCCTATAATTCACCCCTCCACTTT. This codes for CASSYAEPSSYNSPLHF.

Ten or more counts support this clonotype. V gene TRBV7-3 combines with J gene TRBJ1-1; D not certain. Germline CDR1 is SGHTA and CDR2 is FQGTGA. The V and J ends lost 5 bases and 1 base respectively, with 11 bases between them. The CDR3 is 14 amino acids. CDR3 region: CASSPGAGNTEAFF. The CDR3 region has the DNA TGTGCCAGCAGCCCAGGTGCGGGGAACACTGAAGCTTTCTTT.

This clonotype has at least ten counts. The chain carries TRBV11-2 and TRBJ1-4; no clear D. V lost 3 bases, J lost 0 bases, and 5 bases lay in between. Germline CDR1 is SGHAT and CDR2 is FQNNGV. There are 14 residues in the CDR3. Here the CDR3 reads CASSFTPTNEKLFF. CDR3 in DNA: TGTGCCAGCAGCTTTACACCAACTAATGAAAAACTGTTTTTT.

This clonotype was counted ten times or more. This chain connects TRBV6-1 to TRBJ2-4; possible D gene TRBD2, 6 bases. Germline V gives CDR1 MNHNS, CDR2 SASEGT. The CDR3 extends over 13 amino acids. V shed 8 bases and J shed 5 bases, with 13 bases lying between them. In DNA, the CDR3 is TGTGCCAGCCATAAGTCGGGGGAAAACATTCAGTACTTC. This codes for CASHKSGENIQYF.

This clonotype was counted many times. The chain recombines TRBV20-1 with TRBJ1-1, with a tentative D call TRBD1 (5 bases). Trimming left V 6 bases short and J 6 bases short, with 23 bases between. The germline CDR1 and CDR2 sequences are DFQATT and SNEGSKA (reference sequence). The CDR3 is made up of 15 amino acids. The CDR3 sequence is CSAQGPIAPGSEAFF. The CDR3 DNA reads as TGCAGTGCCCAGGGACCAATAGCCCCTGGTTCTGAAGCTTTCTTT.

This clonotype was counted at least ten times. The gene calls are TRBV30 and TRBJ1-2, with 7 bases matching TRBD1. The CDR3 runs to 14 residues. The trim removed 4 bases at V and 3 bases at J, leaving 8 bases unmatched. CDR1 and CDR2 from the germline V gene are GTSNPN and SVGIG (reference sequence). The CDR3 region has the DNA TGTGCCTGGACGACAGGGCTGCAATACTATGGCTACACCTTC. Amino acids: CAWTTGLQYYGYTF. The full variable domain, completed using reference TRBV30 and TRBJ1-2, is SQTIHQWPATLVQPVGSPLSLECTVEGTSNPNLYWYRQAAGRGLQLLFYSVGIGQISSEVPQNLSASRPQDRQFILSSKKLLLSDSGFYLCAWTTGLQYYGYTFGSGTRLTVV.

This clonotype was seen ten or more times. The chain combines TRBV20-1 with TRBJ1-3; D uncertain. CDR3 length: 13 residues. Trimming took 5 bases from V and 4 from J, leaving 12 bases between them. Germline-derived CDR1 and CDR2 are DFQATT and SNEGSKA (reference sequence). CDR3 DNA sequence: TGCAGTGCTGAAAGCCACACGGGAAACACCATATATTTT. Translation: CSAESHTGNTIYF.

This clonotype was counted at least ten times. This chain uses TRBV24-1 with TRBJ2-2; the match to TRBD2 covers 13 bases. This CDR3 is built from 15 residues. Trimming took 5 bases from V and 7 from J; bases not matched to a gene: 3. Germline V CDR1 and CDR2: KGHDR, SFDVKD. The CDR3 nucleotides are TGTGCCACCAGTGCCCGGACTAGCGGGAGCGGGGAGCTGTTTTTT. As protein: CATSARTSGSGELFF.